The 2 T cell receptor beta chains below all came from one sample that was sequenced in a study of T cells in Graves' hyperthyroidism and ophthalmopathy (dated by TCRdb to between 2018 and 2021). Libraries were constructed by multiplex PCR. The instrument was an Illumina HiSeq 2000. Amplification of TCR beta CDR3 regions was carried out from RNA transcripts. The first round of RT-PCR for the TCR CDR3 was performed with the HTBI primer set and the Qiagen OneStep RT-PCR kit. TCRdb took the public reads, trimmed them with fastp at Q25, ran MiXCR for clone calling and kept in-frame beta chains. Merged by CDR3 protein, the rows form single entries marked with the most common genes and DNA. In this sample the table shows 200,000 to 250,000 distinct CDR3 sequences, over 15% of which occur a single time. 50% of the sample is in the top ten clones. The specimen was blood. The receptors come from a middle-aged man with Graves' hyperthyroidism.

This clonotype appeared a few times. The gene calls are TRBV7-3 and TRBJ2-2, with 9 positions matching TRBD2. V was pared by 4 bases and J by 3 bases, with 9 bases of the junction left unmatched. The CDR3 has 17 residues. Germline V CDR1 and CDR2: SGHTA, FQGTGA. The CDR3 DNA reads TGTGCCAGCAGCTCAGCCCTGGCGGGAGGGGACACCGGGGAGCTGTTTTTT. It is translated as CASSSALAGGDTGELFF. The variable domain in full, with the rest retrieved from reference TRBV7-3 and TRBJ2-2, is GAGVSQTPSNKVTEKGKYVELRCDPISGHTALYWYRQSLGQGPEFLIYFQGTGAADDSGLPNDRFFAVRPEGSVSTLKIQRTERGDSAVYLCASSSALAGGDTGELFFGEGSRLTVL.

In its sample, this clonotype was seen many times. This chain uses TRBV5-1 with TRBJ2-3; the match to TRBD2 covers 11 bases. J gave up 0 bases and V 8 bases, and 5 bases lay outside the gene matches. Per the germline V gene, CDR1 is SGHRS and CDR2 is YFSETQ. The CDR3 is made up of 15 amino acids. The CDR3 spells CASKRTSGSTDTQYF. The DNA of the CDR3 is TGCGCCAGTAAACGGACTAGCGGGAGCACAGATACGCAGTATTTT.